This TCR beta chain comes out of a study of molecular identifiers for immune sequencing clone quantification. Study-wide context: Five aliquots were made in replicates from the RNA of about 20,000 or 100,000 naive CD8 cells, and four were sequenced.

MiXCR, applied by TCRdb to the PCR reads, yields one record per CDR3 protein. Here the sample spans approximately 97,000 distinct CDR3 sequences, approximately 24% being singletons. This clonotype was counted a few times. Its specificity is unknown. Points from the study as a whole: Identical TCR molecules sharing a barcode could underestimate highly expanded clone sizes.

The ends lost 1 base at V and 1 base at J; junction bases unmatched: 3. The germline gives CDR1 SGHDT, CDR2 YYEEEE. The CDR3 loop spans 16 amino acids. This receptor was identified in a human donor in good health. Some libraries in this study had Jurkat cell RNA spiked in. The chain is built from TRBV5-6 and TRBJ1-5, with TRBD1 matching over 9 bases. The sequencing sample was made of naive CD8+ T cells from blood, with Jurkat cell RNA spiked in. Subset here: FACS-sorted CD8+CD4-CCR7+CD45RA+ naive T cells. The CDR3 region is CASSLTGGASNQPQHF. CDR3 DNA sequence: TGTGCCAGCAGCTTGACAGGGGGCGCGAGCAATCAGCCCCAGCATTTT. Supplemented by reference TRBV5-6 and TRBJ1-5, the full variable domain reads DAGVTQSPTHLIKTRGQQVTLRCSPKSGHDTVSWYQQALGQGPQFIFQYYEEEERQRGNFPDRFSGHQFPNYSSELNVNALLLGDSALYLCASSLTGGASNQPQHFGDGTRLSIL.